This paragraph reports one T cell receptor (beta chain). The use of a sample-barcoded 5' primer and a J-beta primer mix characterized a second PCR of 7 to 11 cycles. MiXCR, run by TCRdb on the 5' RACE reads, gives a single entry per CDR3 protein. The sample carries some 900,000 distinct CDR3 sequences, roughly 48% recorded once. These data come from a study of blood T cells in healthy people across ages. V lost 9 bases and J 7 bases, leaving 16 bases between the germline ends. The CDR3 runs to 12 residues. Germline CDR1 and CDR2: ENHRY and SYGVKD. Total RNA extracted from each sample amounted to at least 6 micrograms.

The sequence was obtained from a man younger than 40 in good health. This chain uses TRBV10-3 with TRBJ2-7; a possible D gene is TRBD2 (6 bases). What was sequenced was blood. For the CDR3, the DNA is TGTGCCATGTCTAGCGAGTACAATGAGCAGTACTTC. It specifies CAMSSEYNEQYF.